This is a list of T cell receptor beta chains from one sample in a study of T cells in Graves' hyperthyroidism and ophthalmopathy. One entry per CDR3 protein results from TCRdb running MiXCR on the multiplex PCR reads. The repertoire has 45,000 to 55,000 distinct CDR3 sequences, approximately 50% of them found once; the top ten carry more than 30%. Specimen: peripheral blood or thyroid tissue (not recorded which). All receptors derive from a man younger than 35 with Graves' hyperthyroidism. The CDR3 runs from the conserved cysteine through the conserved F or W. Each record gives: D gene, clone size, V gene, J gene, CDR3 protein, CDR3 DNA. The D gene is left open where the match is weak. Some rows have no size entry. The others give once, few or many, or a class for an expanded clone.

TRBD1	.	TRBV10-3	TRBJ1-6	CATGTGGYNSPLHF	TGTGCCACCGGGACAGGGGGGTATAATTCACCCCTCCACTTT
.	once	TRBV5-5	TRBJ1-1	CASSLVYAPEAFF	TGTGCCAGCAGCTTGGTTTACGCCCCTGAAGCTTTCTTT
TRBD1	.	TRBV24-1	TRBJ2-5	CATSDPRTGGETQYF	TGTGCCACCAGTGACCCCAGGACAGGGGGGGAGACCCAGTACTTC
TRBD1	.	TRBV4-2	TRBJ2-5	CASSQTGQGVNQEAQYF	TGTGCCAGCAGTCAAACCGGACAGGGGGTAAACCAAGAGGCCCAGTACTTC
.	many	TRBV5-1	TRBJ2-3	CASAVRQPTDTQYF	TGCGCCAGCGCGGTCCGGCAGCCGACAGATACGCAGTATTTT
TRBD1	.	TRBV29-1	TRBJ2-7	CSVVGQGVSYEQYF	TGCAGCGTTGTGGGACAGGGGGTATCCTACGAGCAGTACTTC
.	many	TRBV29-1	TRBJ2-2	CSVAGAQGTGELFF	TGCAGCGTTGCGGGGGCCCAGGGCACCGGGGAGCTGTTTTTT
TRBD2	.	TRBV29-1	TRBJ2-7	CSAPLAGVSYEQYF	TGCAGCGCTCCACTAGCGGGAGTCTCCTACGAGCAGTACTTC
.	many	TRBV7-6	TRBJ1-2	CASSLALGTFGYGYTF	TGTGCCAGCAGCTTGGCCCTAGGGACATTTGGCTATGGCTACACCTTC
TRBD1	.	TRBV20-1	TRBJ1-5	CSAYRDRDQPQHF	TGCAGTGCTTACCGGGACAGGGATCAGCCCCAGCATTTT
.	.	TRBV15	TRBJ2-5	CATSRDRQGYETQYF	TGTGCCACCAGCAGAGATCGTCAGGGTTACGAGACCCAGTACTTC
TRBD1	few	TRBV11-2	TRBJ2-7	CASSPGQGGYEQYF	TGTGCCAGCAGCCCTGGACAGGGGGGGTACGAGCAGTACTTC
.	.	TRBV2	TRBJ1-4	CASSEIGLGEKLFF	TGTGCCAGCAGTGAGATCGGGCTTGGCGAAAAACTGTTTTTT
.	.	TRBV14	TRBJ1-1	CASSSGQEAFF	TGTGCCAGCAGCTCAGGACAGGAAGCTTTCTTT
.	.	TRBV2	TRBJ2-5	CASSAGVETQYF	TGTGCCAGCAGTGCCGGGGTGGAGACCCAGTACTTC
TRBD2	.	TRBV7-9	TRBJ2-5	CASSTRLAGVEGETQYF	TGTGCCAGCAGCACACGACTAGCGGGAGTGGAAGGAGAGACCCAGTACTTC
TRBD2	few	TRBV6-1	TRBJ2-5	CASSRGVGETQYF	TGTGCCAGCAGTCGGGGGGTTGGAGAGACCCAGTACTTC
TRBD1	many	TRBV6-5	TRBJ1-2	CASSLRQGAGYTF	TGTGCCAGCAGTCTTAGACAGGGGGCTGGCTACACCTTC
TRBD1	.	TRBV6-5	TRBJ2-2	CASSPRDRGPWELFF	TGTGCCAGCAGCCCCCGGGACAGGGGGCCCTGGGAGCTGTTTTTT
TRBD2	many	TRBV7-2	TRBJ2-7	CASSLEFGTSGSFLLYEQYF	TGTGCCAGCAGCTTAGAGTTCGGGACTAGCGGTTCCTTCCTATTGTACGAGCAGTACTTC
TRBD2	.	TRBV29-1	TRBJ2-5	CSVRPGIAGGLETQYF	TGCAGCGTGAGGCCCGGGATAGCGGGAGGCCTCGAGACCCAGTACTTC
.	few	TRBV20-1	TRBJ2-5	CSARGRETQYF	TGCAGTGCTAGGGGGCGGGAGACCCAGTACTTC
TRBD1	many	TRBV11-2	TRBJ1-4	CASSWTGGTNEKLFF	TGTGCCAGCAGCTGGACAGGGGGGACTAATGAAAAACTGTTTTTT
.	many	TRBV5-4	TRBJ2-2	CASRRGGGNTGELFF	TGTGCCAGCAGGCGGGGAGGCGGGAACACCGGGGAGCTGTTTTTT
.	many	TRBV7-9	TRBJ1-2	CASSSGGRARSYGYTF	TGTGCCAGCAGCTCCGGGGGGCGGGCCCGGAGCTATGGCTACACCTTC
.	many	TRBV7-2	TRBJ2-2	CASSFFTSWEPPTGELFF	TGTGCCAGCAGCTTTTTTACCTCTTGGGAACCTCCAACCGGGGAGCTGTTTTTT
TRBD1	.	TRBV20-1	TRBJ2-5	CSAIRPGTGKTQYF	TGCAGTGCTATCCGACCCGGGACAGGGAAGACCCAGTACTTC
.	.	TRBV6-2/TRBV6-3	TRBJ1-6	CASSYPGSPLHF	TGTGCCAGCAGTTACCCTGGTTCACCCCTCCACTTT
TRBD2	.	TRBV2	TRBJ2-1	CASRERGGAYNEQFF	TGTGCCAGCAGAGAGCGCGGGGGGGCCTACAATGAGCAGTTCTTC
TRBD2	many	TRBV6-2/TRBV6-3	TRBJ2-5	CASSYYGLAGEQQETQYF	TGTGCCAGCAGTTATTATGGACTAGCGGGGGAGCAACAAGAGACCCAGTACTTC
.	medium-sized	TRBV7-7	TRBJ2-2	CASSPGAPGTGELFF	TGTGCCAGCAGCCCAGGGGCCCCGGGCACCGGGGAGCTGTTTTTT
TRBD2	large	TRBV28	TRBJ2-2	CASSRTSAAGELFF	TGTGCCAGCAGTCGGACTAGCGCGGCCGGGGAGCTGTTTTTT
TRBD1	.	TRBV29-1	TRBJ2-7	CSVRPGTGVYERYF	TGCAGCGTGAGGCCCGGGACAGGGGTGTACGAGCGGTACTTC
.	many	TRBV6-5	TRBJ2-5	CASSQQGVETQYF	TGTGCCAGCAGCCAACAGGGTGTCGAGACCCAGTACTTC
.	.	TRBV15	TRBJ1-1	CATSSHGQINTEAFF	TGTGCCACCAGCAGCCATGGGCAAATAAACACTGAAGCTTTCTTT
.	.	TRBV5-1	TRBJ1-2	CASSLLPQGRYGYTF	TGCGCCAGCAGCTTGTTGCCGCAGGGGAGGTATGGCTACACCTTC
.	.	TRBV10-3	TRBJ1-3	CATKRGNTIYF	TGTGCCACCAAGAGGGGGAACACCATATATTTT
TRBD1	.	TRBV10-3	TRBJ1-5	CAISEGQGSYSNQPQHF	TGTGCCATCAGTGAAGGACAGGGATCTTATAGCAATCAGCCCCAGCATTTT
.	.	TRBV2	TRBJ1-6	CASRSAGDSPLHF	TGTGCCAGCAGGAGCGCGGGGGATTCACCCCTCCACTTT
TRBD2	.	TRBV29-1	TRBJ2-7	CSVESTGGRAGEQYF	TGCAGCGTTGAAAGTACGGGCGGGAGGGCCGGTGAGCAGTACTTC
.	many	TRBV7-9	TRBJ1-1	CASSLVVETEAFF	TGTGCCAGCAGCTTAGTAGTCGAGACTGAAGCTTTCTTT
TRBD2	.	TRBV7-9	TRBJ2-5	CASSFTSGRETQYF	TGTGCCAGCAGCTTTACTAGCGGGAGGGAGACCCAGTACTTC
TRBD1	few	TRBV7-2	TRBJ1-5	CASSLAGTGLNQPQHF	TGTGCCAGCAGCTTAGCCGGGACAGGCCTGAATCAGCCCCAGCATTTT
TRBD1	many	TRBV7-9	TRBJ1-1	CATKNRGDTEAFF	TGTGCTACAAAAAACAGGGGGGACACTGAAGCTTTCTTT
.	many	TRBV7-2	TRBJ2-7	CASSSQGTSYEQYF	TGTGCCAGCAGCTCACAGGGTACGTCCTACGAGCAGTACTTC
TRBD1	.	TRBV7-2	TRBJ2-5	CASSLRPGQGVLQETQYF	TGTGCCAGCAGCCTCAGGCCGGGACAGGGAGTCTTACAAGAGACCCAGTACTTC
.	many	TRBV7-9	TRBJ2-5	CASSLVWRWETQYF	TGTGCCAGCAGCTTAGTCTGGAGATGGGAGACCCAGTACTTC
.	.	TRBV7-3	TRBJ1-6	CASSLMAPLHF	TGTGCCAGCAGCTTAATGGCACCCCTCCACTTT
.	few	TRBV10-3	TRBJ1-2	CATRGGGRDGYGYTF	TGTGCCACCCGCGGGGGCGGAAGGGATGGATATGGCTACACCTTC
TRBD1	few	TRBV7-9	TRBJ1-1	CASSLVAGGGTEAFF	TGTGCCAGCAGCTTAGTGGCAGGGGGTGGCACTGAAGCTTTCTTT
TRBD1	.	TRBV7-2	TRBJ2-7	CASSLAGQGSYEQYF	TGTGCCAGCAGCTTAGCGGGACAGGGGTCCTACGAGCAGTACTTC
.	.	TRBV7-8	TRBJ1-2	CASSLGGVGYGYTF	TGTGCCAGCAGCTTGGGGGGGGTCGGCTATGGCTACACCTTC
.	.	TRBV18	TRBJ1-3	CVSSPLVSSGNTIYF	TGTGTCAGCTCACCACTCGTAAGCTCTGGAAACACCATATATTTT
.	.	TRBV9	TRBJ1-1	CASSAGVGTEAFF	TGTGCCAGCAGCGCAGGCGTGGGCACTGAAGCTTTCTTT
.	.	TRBV29-1	TRBJ2-5	CSVEWVGSASETQYF	TGCAGCGTTGAATGGGTGGGATCGGCTTCAGAGACCCAGTACTTC